This T cell receptor beta chain was captured in a study of technical replicates of blood from a few donors. The repertoire was sequenced with immunoSEQ multiplex PCR; TCRdb's copy has only in-frame clones and lacks some. The data show about 57,000 clones, around 93% seen once. After removal of 8 bases from V and 2 bases from J, the junction contained 7 bases not matched to a gene. The CDR3 covers 14 residues. This sequence was found in a human donor in good health. Some clones in this sample may be carry-over from other donors' samples. The chain uses TRBV23-1 and TRBJ2-7; 9 nucleotides match TRBD1. TRBV23-1 is marked as an open reading frame, function uncertain. Material for sequencing was PBMCs. The CDR3 spells CASVYRDRAYEQYF. CDR3 bases: TGCGCCAGCGTATACCGGGACAGGGCCTACGAGCAGTACTTC.